These 8 T cell receptor beta chains came from one sample sequenced in a study of T cell repertoires in cytomegalovirus infection. TCRdb independently ran MiXCR on the reads; one entry per CDR3 protein. The sample lists roughly 280,000 distinct CDR3 sequences, approximately 8.3% occurring once. Sample: PBMCs. These receptor sequences come from a human donor in good health (CMV status not recorded). Some clones in this sample may be carry-over from other donors' samples.

Ten or more counts support this clonotype. CDR3 nucleotides: TGTGCCAGCAGCCCAGGGCGCGTGGGGGGTGAGCAGTTCTTC. It yields the protein CASSPGRVGGEQFF. The gene calls are TRBV7-3 and TRBJ2-1, with D maybe TRBD2 (6 bases). The CDR3 has 14 amino acids. Germline V gives CDR1 SGHTA, CDR2 FQGTGA. V dropped 5 bases and J dropped 9 bases, with 17 bases sitting between them.

The sample holds a few counts of this clonotype. The J gene is TRBJ1-5, the V gene TRBV20-1; D ambiguous. The V gene's germline CDR1 is DFQATT and CDR2 SNEGSKA (reference sequence). The CDR3 runs to 14 residues. Trimming cost V 1 base and J 3 bases, with 10 bases left between them. CDR3 DNA: TGCAGTGCTAGAGGACGGGCGGACAATCAGCCCCAGCATTTT. Translation: CSARGRADNQPQHF.

This clonotype has at least ten counts. V and J are TRBV7-6 and TRBJ1-2; 7 bases align to TRBD1. V lost 4 bases to trimming and J lost 2 bases; unmatched junction nucleotides: 10. CDR3 length equals 16 residues. The germline gives CDR1 SGHVS, CDR2 FNYEAQ. The CDR3 sequence: CASSSVQGLLNYGYTF. CDR3 bases: TGTGCCAGCAGCTCGGTACAGGGGCTGCTGAACTATGGCTACACCTTC.

This clonotype has a count of ten or more. V gene TRBV7-2 combines with J gene TRBJ2-5; D could derive from TRBD1 or TRBD2 (6 bases each). The V and J ends lost 4 bases and 5 bases respectively, with 17 bases between them. CDR3 length: 15 amino acids. Germline lookup yields CDR1 SGHTA and CDR2 FQGNSA. DNA for the CDR3: TGTGCCAGCAGCTCCTCCGGAGGGGGGCGTGAGACCCAGTACTTC. Its protein is CASSSSGGGRETQYF.

There are many counts of this clonotype. V gene TRBV12-3 or TRBV12-4 combines with J gene TRBJ2-1; TRBD2 aligns across 13 bases. The V and J ends lost 8 bases and 9 bases, in that order; junction bases with no gene match: 7. The CDR3 has 14 amino acids. The CDR3 is CASGTSGGAGEQFF. DNA for the CDR3: TGTGCCAGCGGTACTAGCGGGGGGGCCGGTGAGCAGTTCTTC.

This clonotype was counted many times. DNA for the CDR3: TGTGCCAGCAGCTTAGCCACGAATAATTCACCCCTCCACTTT. It encodes CASSLATNNSPLHF. The chain recombines TRBV7-9 with TRBJ1-6; D is undetermined. The V end lost 0 bases, the J end lost 5 bases, and 5 bases lay between the germline ends. This CDR3 comprises 14 residues. Germline loops: CDR1 SEHNR, CDR2 FQNEAQ (reference sequence).

In its sample, this clonotype was seen many times. V gene TRBV7-2 combines with J gene TRBJ1-6; possible D gene TRBD1, 6 bases. Germline CDR1 SGHTA, CDR2 FQGNSA. This CDR3 region has 19 residues. The V end lost 5 bases, the J end lost 0 bases, and 20 bases lay between the germline ends. The CDR3 DNA reads as TGTGCCAGCAGCCCCACCTCCGGGGGCGGCAACTCCTATAATTCACCCCTCCACTTT. This encodes CASSPTSGGGNSYNSPLHF.

The sample holds many counts of this clonotype. The chain is built from TRBV29-1 and TRBJ2-5; tentative D call: TRBD2 (5 bases). The CDR3 extends over 12 amino acids. Between the trimmed V and J ends, which lost 4 bases and 4 bases, there was a span of 10 bases. Germline-derived CDR1 and CDR2 are SQVTM and ANQGSEA. In DNA, the CDR3 is TGCAGCGTTGTGGAGGCCGTAGAGACCCAGTACTTC. Protein product: CSVVEAVETQYF.